The 10 T cell receptor beta chains listed next were all sequenced from one sample in a study of blood T cell repertoires in COVID-19. Sequencing was performed with immunoSEQ multiplex PCR; in TCRdb, only in-frame clones are kept and a portion is missing. The table records roughly 340,000 clones, almost 90% of them present only once. Sequenced input: peripheral blood. The receptors come from a woman aged 70 to 79 with COVID-19, enrolled during active disease.

The V gene is TRBV29-1, the J gene TRBJ2-5; tentative D call: TRBD1 (5 bases). The CDR3 contains 13 residues. The V and J ends lost 4 bases and 4 bases respectively, with 13 bases between them. Germline-derived CDR1 and CDR2 are SQVTM and ANQGSEA. CDR3 nucleotide sequence: TGCAGCGTTGGACAGATTAACATAGAGACCCAGTACTTC. This encodes CSVGQINIETQYF.

The J gene is TRBJ1-2, the V gene TRBV5-1; 12 bases fit TRBD1. J gave up 4 bases and V 4 bases, and 5 bases lay outside the gene matches. This CDR3 comprises 15 residues. Germline V gene sequence: CDR1 SGHRS, CDR2 YFSETQ. In DNA, the CDR3 is TGCGCCAGCAGCCCCGGGACAGGGGGCACCTATGGCTACACCTTC. It specifies CASSPGTGGTYGYTF.

The chain is built from TRBV6-6 and TRBJ1-5, with D tentatively TRBD1 (5 bases). Germline CDR1 reads MNHNY; CDR2 reads SVGAGI (reference sequence). Trimming cost V 5 bases and J 4 bases, with 15 bases left between them. The CDR3 sequence is 15 residues long. The CDR3 sequence is CASSPGTGGNQPQHF. The CDR3 nucleotides are TGTGCCAGCAGTCCCGGGACGGGGGGAAATCAGCCCCAGCATTTT.

The chain employs TRBV27 and TRBJ1-5; 9 nucleotides line up with TRBD1. The CDR3 runs 15 residues. V was clipped by 4 bases and J by 6 bases; unmatched bases: 7. Germline V CDR1 and CDR2: MNHEY, SMNVEV (reference sequence). The CDR3 here is CASSSDRGFTQPQHF. CDR3 bases: TGTGCCAGCAGTTCGGACAGGGGATTTACTCAGCCCCAGCATTTT.

This rearrangement joins TRBV7-3 to TRBJ1-1, with D possibly being TRBD1 (6 bases). The CDR3 length is 15 residues. The V end lost 1 base, the J end lost 5 bases, and 14 bases lay between the germline ends. CDR1 SGHTA and CDR2 FQGTGA come from the germline V gene. CDR3 amino acids: CASSLSGQGHTEAFF. The CDR3 nucleotides read TGTGCCAGCAGCTTAAGTGGGCAGGGGCATACTGAAGCTTTCTTT.

This clone was counted once. As DNA, the CDR3 is TGTGCCAGCAACTCTGGGGGGGACACCGGGGAGCTGTTTTTT. Protein: CASNSGGDTGELFF. The rearrangement links TRBV28 to TRBJ2-2; 7 bases match TRBD2. V shed 7 bases and J 3 bases; nucleotides not matched to a gene: 5. Germline V lookup: CDR1 MDHEN, CDR2 SYDVKM. The CDR3 extends over 14 amino acids.

The genes are TRBV7-3 and TRBJ1-2; TRBD1 agrees at 7 bases. CDR1 is SGHTA, CDR2 FQGTGA, per germline. After removal of 5 bases from V and 2 bases from J, the junction contained 5 bases not matched to a gene. The CDR3 covers 14 residues. The CDR3 bases are TGTGCCAGCAGCCGCGACAGGGTGAACTATGGCTACACCTTC. It specifies CASSRDRVNYGYTF.

A single count supports this clone. This chain joins TRBV11-2 and TRBJ1-4; D is undetermined. Between the trimmed V and J ends, which lost 1 base and 14 bases, there was a span of 17 bases. The germline V gene has CDR1 SGHAT and CDR2 FQNNGV. The CDR3 runs to 14 residues. CDR3 DNA sequence: TGTGCCAGCAGCTTAGGACCGCTATATACAGTGCTGTTTTTT. This gives the protein CASSLGPLYTVLFF. The full variable domain, with the rest looked up from reference TRBV11-2 and TRBJ1-4, is EAGVAQSPRYKIIEKRQSVAFWCNPISGHATLYWYQQILGQGPKLLIQFQNNGVVDDSQLPKDRFSAERLKGVDSTLKIQPAKLEDSAVYLCASSLGPLYTVLFFGSGTQLSVL.

The CDR3: CASLPTAGGDPTNEKLFF. The CDR3, as DNA: TGTGCCAGCCTACCTACGGCGGGGGGGGACCCAACTAATGAAAAACTGTTTTTT. This chain joins TRBV21-1 and TRBJ1-4. TRBV21-1 is noted as a pseudogene. The CDR3 consists of 18 residues.

In the case of this clone: The junction departs from germline at one end; a sequencing error may be responsible. The V call is TRBV6-1, the J call TRBJ2-3, with 7 bases aligning to TRBD2. The CDR3 is 18 amino acids. Germline CDR1 and CDR2: MNHNS and SASEGT. The CDR3 protein is CASSKAHRGGGSTDTQYF. CDR3 in DNA: TGTGCCAGCAGTAAAGCCCACCGAGGCGGGGGTAGCACAGATACGCAGTATTTT.